This T cell receptor beta chain was obtained from a study of blood T cells in healthy people across ages. About the study: Using template switching, researchers captured about one barcoded beta molecule for each two T cells. The study, taken as a whole, reports: Roughly linear age-related decline in beta diversity appeared, significant by age about 37.

Remarks on this clonotype: The antigen is undetermined.

A second about 6 to 12 cycle PCR used barcoded and J-beta primers. One entry per CDR3 protein results from TCRdb running MiXCR on the 5' RACE reads. The table has about 580,000 distinct CDR3 sequences, 40% to 50% seen once; the top ten hold 20% to 25%. CDR3 length: 12 residues. Germline values: CDR1 SGHRS, CDR2 YFSETQ. V was pared by 0 bases and J by 10 bases, with 8 bases between. Russia was home to the donors, healthy Caucasian individuals aged roughly 6 to 95. PBMCs numbering at least 6.5 million were isolated per sample. The J gene is TRBJ2-1, the V gene TRBV5-1; D is uncertain. The source of this sequence is a man older than 75 in good health. Sequencing was done on a sample of blood. The CDR3 reads CASSLAVQEQFF. CDR3 nucleotide sequence: TGCGCCAGCAGCTTGGCCGTGCAGGAGCAGTTCTTC.